The clone carrying this TCR beta chain was picked up a small number of times. The entry originates in a study of T cell responses to AZD1222 COVID-19 vaccine. Unmatched junction bases numbered 6, after V lost 1 base and J lost 5 bases. The germline gives CDR1 LNHNV, CDR2 YYDKDF (reference sequence). The CDR3 is made up of 15 amino acids. Sequencing was performed with immunoSEQ multiplex PCR; in TCRdb, only in-frame clones are kept and a portion is missing. The sample has under 200,000 clones, roughly 90% seen once. This receptor was taken from an adult in good health. The chain employs TRBV15 and TRBJ2-7, with TRBD2 matching 9 bases. Material: peripheral blood, obtained on day 0 of AZD1222 vaccination. The CDR3 bases are TGTGCCACCAGCAGAGTAACTAGCGGGTTTAACGAGCAGTACTTC. Its translation: CATSRVTSGFNEQYF.